Below, 29 T cell receptor beta chains from the same sample are listed, as sequenced in a study of vaccination effects on CD4 cells after COVID-19 (dated by TCRdb to 2022 to 2024). Libraries were prepared through the immunoSEQ multiplex PCR assay. As stored in TCRdb, this immuneACCESS dataset retains in-frame rearrangements with V and J assigned. A fraction of the clones does not appear; measured against another copy, unresolved V genes explain less than half of the discrepancy, and the remainder lacks a known reason. The sample table shows roughly 30,000 clones, and roughly 71% are seen once. The biggest ten clones account for 7% to 9.5% of the sample. For these TCRs, the target antigens are not known. To identify antigen-specific CD4+ T cell clonotypes by their expansion, the ViraFEST assay first stimulated PBMC with viral peptide pools and then applied TCR sequencing. After 10 to 11 days of culture, CD4+ T cells were isolated with the EasySep CD4+ T cell isolation kit. Participants received two doses of either the BNT162b2 or the mRNA-1273 mRNA SARS-CoV-2 vaccine.

The specimen comprised CD4+ T cells from PBMCs cultured with HCoV-NL63 spike peptides, sampled after COVID-19 vaccination. This specimen's cell subset or site label, interpreted: HCoV-NL63 spike overlapping peptide pool stimulation. These receptors were obtained from a human donor who received a COVID-19 vaccine.

This clone appeared a few times. V usage is TRBV30 and J usage is TRBJ2-2; 7 positions match TRBD1. Looked up from germline, CDR1 is GTSNPN and CDR2 is SVGIG (reference sequence). The CDR3 has 18 amino acids. Losses at the gene ends were 0 bases for V and 4 bases for J; bases not matched to a gene: 14. The CDR3 DNA is TGTGCCTGGAGTGTACTAAGCTTCGGGACAGTACTCACCGGGGAGCTGTTTTTT. It codes for CAWSVLSFGTVLTGELFF.

The V call is TRBV10-3, the J call TRBJ1-4; weak D call: TRBD1 (6 bases). CDR3 length: 18 residues. V was shortened by 4 bases and J by 0 bases, with 18 bases between the two germline ends. The V gene's germline CDR1 is ENHRY and CDR2 SYGVKD. CDR3 DNA: TGTGCCATCAGTGCAATGCGGACAGCGCCTTCAACTAATGAAAAACTGTTTTTT. It yields the protein CAISAMRTAPSTNEKLFF.

This chain joins TRBV3-1 (or the pseudogene TRBV3-2) and TRBJ2-7; TRBD2 might be the D (5 bases). V dropped 1 base and J dropped 6 bases, with 13 bases sitting between them. CDR3 length: 14 amino acids. Per germline, CDR1 LGHDT and CDR2 YNNKEL (reference sequence). DNA for the CDR3: TGTGCCAGCAGCCAAGCGGGGAAGCCGGGCGAGCAGTACTTC. Amino acid sequence: CASSQAGKPGEQYF.

This chain connects TRBV4-1 to TRBJ2-1, with 13 bases identical to TRBD2. Germline values: CDR1 MGHRA, CDR2 YSYEKL. Germline trimming cut 3 bases from V and 4 bases from J; bases unmatched to any gene: 6. This CDR3 contains 17 residues. The CDR3 sequence: CASSHKGLAGVYNEQFF. CDR3 nucleotides: TGCGCCAGCAGCCATAAAGGACTAGCGGGGGTTTACAATGAGCAGTTCTTC.

The chain couples TRBV18 to TRBJ1-6; possible D gene TRBD1, 6 bases. Germline-derived CDR1 and CDR2 are KGHSH and LQKENI. The CDR3 is 15 amino acids. V shed 1 base and J shed 5 bases, with 9 bases lying between them. As DNA, the CDR3 is TGTGCCAGCTCACCACAGGGGGGGAATAATTCACCCCTCCACTTT. Amino acids: CASSPQGGNNSPLHF.

This sequence joins TRBV5-8 and TRBJ2-3; D is ambiguous. Germline CDR1 SGHTS, CDR2 YDEGEE. The CDR3 runs 14 residues. Trimming left V 4 bases short and J 0 bases short, with 9 bases between. The CDR3 DNA is TGTGCCAGCAGCCCCTGGATGAGCACAGATACGCAGTATTTT. Translation: CASSPWMSTDTQYF.

Here the CDR3 DNA reads TGCGCCAGCAGCTTAGGGAATTCCTACGAGCAGTACTTC. Translation: CASSLGNSYEQYF. The chain is built from TRBV5-1 and TRBJ2-7; the D is unclear. CDR1 and CDR2 (germline): SGHRS, YFSETQ. V was cut by 2 bases and J by 1 base, with 7 bases left in between. The CDR3 sequence is 13 residues long.

This clone was counted once. The chain recombines TRBV10-3 with TRBJ1-2; D is unresolved. The CDR3 length is 14 residues. Germline V gene data show CDR1 as ENHRY and CDR2 as SYGVKD. V was trimmed by 11 bases and J by 0 bases, leaving 16 bases between them. The CDR3 reads CAVRTDSTNYGYTF. DNA of the CDR3: TGTGCCGTCCGTACGGATTCTACTAACTATGGCTACACCTTC.

The chain couples TRBV11-2 to TRBJ2-5; D ambiguous. The V and J ends lost 6 bases and 1 base respectively, with 6 bases between them. This CDR3 contains 12 residues. Germline V lookup: CDR1 SGHAT, CDR2 FQNNGV. This CDR3 reads CASRVTQETQYF. The CDR3 nucleotides read TGTGCCAGCAGAGTCACCCAAGAGACCCAGTACTTC.

The rearrangement joins TRBV6-6 to TRBJ1-5, with D uncertain. CDR3 length: 13 residues. CDR1 MNHNY and CDR2 SVGAGI come from the germline V gene (reference sequence). Trimming removed 2 bases at V and 2 bases at J, with 4 bases between. The CDR3 sequence is CASSYDGNQPQHF. DNA of the CDR3: TGTGCCAGCAGTTACGACGGCAATCAGCCCCAGCATTTT.

J is TRBJ2-7 and V is TRBV4-2; D possibly matches TRBD1 or TRBD2 (5 bases each). Trimming removed 3 bases from V and 3 bases from J, with 18 bases in between. CDR3 length equals 16 residues. The germline gives CDR1 LGHNA, CDR2 YNFKEQ. DNA of the CDR3: TGTGCCAGCAGCCAGGACACTAGTCCCCTAATCTACGAGCAGTACTTC. Amino acids: CASSQDTSPLIYEQYF.

This CDR3 is CASSLAETGNTGELFF. As DNA, the CDR3 is TGCGCCAGCAGCTTGGCGGAGACGGGCAACACCGGGGAGCTGTTTTTT. The chain is built from TRBV5-1 and TRBJ2-2; D is unresolved. This CDR3 region has 16 residues. Looked up from germline, CDR1 is SGHRS and CDR2 is YFSETQ. V was pared by 0 bases and J by 2 bases, with 11 bases between.

V gene TRBV9 combines with J gene TRBJ1-1, with D perhaps TRBD1 (6 bases). Trimming took 4 bases from V and 0 from J, leaving 10 bases between them. The CDR3 sequence is 14 residues long. The germline CDR1 and CDR2 sequences are SGDLS and YYNGEE. CDR3 coding DNA: TGTGCCAGCAGCTACAGGGTCTTGAACACTGAAGCTTTCTTT. Its protein is CASSYRVLNTEAFF. The full variable domain, in which reference TRBV9 and TRBJ1-1 provide the parts outside the CDR3, is DSGVTQTPKHLITATGQRVTLRCSPRSGDLSVYWYQQSLDQGLQFLIQYYNGEERAKGNILERFSAQQFPDLHSELNLSSLELGDSALYFCASSYRVLNTEAFFGQGTRLTVV.

The rearrangement links TRBV30 to TRBJ1-1, with D hard to call. From germline, CDR1 is GTSNPN and CDR2 SVGIG (reference sequence). The CDR3 spans 13 residues. V was clipped by 0 bases and J by 3 bases, with 8 bases between them. The CDR3 coding sequence is TGTGCCTGGAGTGTATCCTTATACACTGAAGCTTTCTTT. Translated, it gives CAWSVSLYTEAFF.

The sample holds a few counts of this clone. V gene TRBV3-1 (or the pseudogene TRBV3-2) combines with J gene TRBJ1-2, with D possibly matching TRBD1 (5 bases). Germline V CDR1 and CDR2: LGHDT, YNNKEL (reference sequence). With 7 bases removed from V and 5 bases from J, the gap between germline ends came to 11 bases. This CDR3 region has 12 residues. CDR3 nucleotides: TGTGCCAGCAATGGGGGAGATTATGGCTACACCTTC. Its protein is CASNGGDYGYTF.

The chain combines TRBV27 with TRBJ2-2, with 9 bases matching TRBD1. Germline V gives CDR1 MNHEY, CDR2 SMNVEV (reference sequence). V trimming: 10 bases; J trimming: 4 bases; junction bases outside the gene matches: 10. The CDR3 has 15 amino acids. CDR3 nucleotide sequence: TGTGCCACTTCCGAGGGGACAGGGACCACCGGGGAGCTGTTTTTT. Protein product: CATSEGTGTTGELFF.

This chain uses TRBV29-1 with TRBJ1-4, with D tentatively TRBD1 (6 bases). This CDR3 contains 14 residues. The V gene's germline CDR1 is SQVTM and CDR2 ANQGSEA. V lost 5 bases and J lost 5, with 15 bases in between. In DNA, the CDR3 is TGCAGCGTTACTGATGACAGGTTGAATGAAAAACTGTTTTTT. Its translation is CSVTDDRLNEKLFF.

The chain combines TRBV10-3 with TRBJ2-7; D is unclear. Between the trimmed V and J ends, which lost 11 bases and 0 bases, there was a span of 11 bases. The CDR3 has 12 amino acids. Germline CDR1 reads ENHRY; CDR2 reads SYGVKD. CDR3 protein: CAATSYSYEQYF. CDR3 DNA sequence: TGTGCCGCCACCAGCTACTCCTACGAGCAGTACTTC.

This clone was seen a few times. The chain carries TRBV3-1 (or the pseudogene TRBV3-2) and TRBJ2-3; the match to TRBD2 covers 9 bases. Germline CDR1 and CDR2: LGHDT and YNNKEL (reference sequence). The length of the CDR3 is 15 residues. V lost 3 bases to trimming and J lost 2 bases; unmatched junction nucleotides: 3. CDR3 nucleotide sequence: TGTGCCAGCAGCCAGGTAGCGGGGGTCACAGATACGCAGTATTTT. Encoded protein: CASSQVAGVTDTQYF.

The rearrangement links TRBV27 to TRBJ2-3; TRBD2 aligns across 9 bases. The J segment lost 8 bases and the V segment lost 7 bases, leaving 4 bases of the junction unmatched. CDR3 size: 12 residues. In germline, CDR1 is MNHEY, CDR2 SMNVEV (reference sequence). The CDR3 region has the DNA TGTGCCAGCACCTATAGCGGGGGTACGCAGTATTTT. Translating it yields CASTYSGGTQYF.

This clone was seen a single time. The CDR3 protein is CASSPLREQFF. CDR3 in DNA: TGTGCCAGCAGCCCTCTCCGGGAGCAGTTCTTC. The chain is built from TRBV9 and TRBJ2-1; D gene uncertain. Per the germline V gene, CDR1 is SGDLS and CDR2 is YYNGEE. Deletions cut 4 bases from V and 10 bases from J, with 9 bases between. The CDR3 contains 11 residues.

The genes are TRBV7-9 and TRBJ2-2, with TRBD1 matching over 8 bases. J gave up 5 bases and V 4 bases, and 6 bases lay outside the gene matches. The CDR3 length is 15 residues. Germline V gives CDR1 SEHNR, CDR2 FQNEAQ (reference sequence). CDR3 protein: CASSSWTGRTGELFF. CDR3 nucleotide sequence: TGTGCCAGCAGCTCCTGGACAGGGAGGACCGGGGAGCTGTTTTTT. Based on the CDR3 plus reference TRBV7-9 and TRBJ2-2, the full variable domain is DTGVSQNPRHKITKRGQNVTFRCDPISEHNRLYWYRQTLGQGPEFLTYFQNEAQLEKSRLLSDRFSAERPKGSFSTLEIQRTEQGDSAMYLCASSSWTGRTGELFFGEGSRLTVL.

The chain is built from TRBV7-8 and TRBJ2-7; D may be TRBD1 or TRBD2 (5 bases each). Trimming shortened V by 1 base and J by 5 bases, and 18 bases separated the two germline ends. Germline CDR1 SGHVS, CDR2 FQNEAQ. The CDR3 runs to 16 residues. The CDR3, as DNA: TGTGCCAGCAGCTTAGGGAGGACGAGGGGATTCAACGAGCAGTACTTC. This translates into CASSLGRTRGFNEQYF.

The count of this clone is one. The CDR3 nucleotides are TGTGCCAGCAGTTCTCCGGGCCAGCTCTACGAGCAGTACTTC. This gives the protein CASSSPGQLYEQYF. The rearrangement uses TRBV6-5 and TRBJ2-7; D remains ambiguous. Per germline, CDR1 MNHEY and CDR2 SVGAGI. V gave up 4 bases and J gave up 3 bases, with 13 bases separating them. The CDR3 runs 14 residues.

The gene calls are TRBV6-5 and TRBJ2-7, with 7 positions matching TRBD1. The CDR3 has 14 amino acids. Trimming cost V 6 bases and J 3 bases; bases outside gene matches: 8. Germline V gene sequence: CDR1 MNHEY, CDR2 SVGAGI. The CDR3 protein is CASSPTGFDYEQYF. CDR3 nucleotides: TGTGCCAGCAGCCCGACAGGGTTTGACTACGAGCAGTACTTC.

The CDR3 DNA follows: TGTGCCAGCAGCTTGGTGGGGCTAGGCAACGAGCAGTACTTC. Translation: CASSLVGLGNEQYF. This chain joins TRBV5-6 and TRBJ2-7; D may be TRBD1 (5 bases). The CDR3 totals 14 residues. In germline, CDR1 is SGHDT, CDR2 YYEEEE. V shed 0 bases and J shed 5 bases, with 12 bases lying between them.

The genes are TRBV3-1 (or the pseudogene TRBV3-2) and TRBJ2-3; tentative D call: TRBD2 (5 bases). There are 20 residues in the CDR3. From germline, CDR1 is LGHDT and CDR2 YNNKEL (reference sequence). The V end lost 0 bases, the J end lost 1 base, and 23 bases lay between the germline ends. The CDR3 region has the DNA TGTGCCAGCAGCCAAGACCTTGGGAGTATGAGCGCCCTCCGCACAGATACGCAGTATTTT. Amino acid sequence: CASSQDLGSMSALRTDTQYF.

This CDR3 is CSASRGGAGYGYTF. The CDR3, as DNA: TGCAGTGCTAGTAGAGGGGGCGCTGGCTATGGCTACACCTTC. The rearrangement uses TRBV20-1 and TRBJ1-2; 7 bases agree with TRBD1. CDR1 and CDR2 (germline): DFQATT, SNEGSKA (reference sequence). CDR3 length: 14 amino acids. With V trimmed by 3 bases and J by 4 bases, 8 bases remained unmatched.

CDR3 nucleotides: TGCGCCAGCAGCCACTCAGGACAGGCCACAGATACGCAGTATTTT. The encoded protein is CASSHSGQATDTQYF. The chain has TRBV4-1 and TRBJ2-3; 7 bases align to TRBD1. The germline V gene has CDR1 MGHRA and CDR2 YSYEKL. CDR3 size: 15 residues. Trimming cost V 3 bases and J 2 bases; bases outside gene matches: 5.